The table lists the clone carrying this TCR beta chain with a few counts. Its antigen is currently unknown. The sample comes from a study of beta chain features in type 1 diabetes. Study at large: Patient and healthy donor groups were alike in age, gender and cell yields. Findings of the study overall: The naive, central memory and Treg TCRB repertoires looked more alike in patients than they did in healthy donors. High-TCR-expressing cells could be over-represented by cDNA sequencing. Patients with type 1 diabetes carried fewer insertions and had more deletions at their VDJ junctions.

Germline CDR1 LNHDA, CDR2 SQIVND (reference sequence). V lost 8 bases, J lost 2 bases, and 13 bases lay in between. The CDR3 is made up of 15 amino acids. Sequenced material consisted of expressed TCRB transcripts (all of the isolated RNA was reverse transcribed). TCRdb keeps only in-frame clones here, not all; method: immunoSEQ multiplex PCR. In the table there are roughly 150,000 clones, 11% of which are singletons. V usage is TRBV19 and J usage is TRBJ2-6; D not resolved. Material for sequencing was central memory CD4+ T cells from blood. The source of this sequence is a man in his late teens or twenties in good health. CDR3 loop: CASSGIFAGANVLTF. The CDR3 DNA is TGTGCCAGTTCCGGCATTTTCGCTGGGGCCAACGTCCTGACTTTC.